In its sample, the clone carrying this T cell receptor beta chain was seen once. Antigen specificity is unknown. These data originate in a study of cytomegalovirus exposure and HLA in healthy donors. Study at large: HLA-typed donors were the source of 80 million to 90 million unique TCRs, which an early data release held.

The CDR3 has 14 residues. V dropped 5 bases and J dropped 2; count of bases not matched to a gene: 4. From germline, CDR1 is MGHRA and CDR2 YSYEKL. General study findings and limits: Sequencing likely caused a cluster of highly shared sequence variants. Based on reports, TCR beta sequences accurately predicted HLA-A and HLA-B alleles for most subjects. Cytomegalovirus association was listed for 164 TCR beta chains.

Primers: 60 Vbeta forward and 13 Jbeta reverse. Data came from immunoSEQ multiplex PCR; TCRdb stores just in-frame clones and leaves some out. The sample carries some 170,000 clones, over 60% recorded once. Specimen: PBMCs. The chain is built from TRBV4-1 and TRBJ2-5; 8 bases are a match to TRBD1. The sequence derives from a woman aged 25-40 years in good health and CMV-seronegative. The CDR3 sequence: CASSSRDRQETQYF. The CDR3 bases are TGCGCCAGCAGCTCCCGGGACAGGCAAGAGACCCAGTACTTC.